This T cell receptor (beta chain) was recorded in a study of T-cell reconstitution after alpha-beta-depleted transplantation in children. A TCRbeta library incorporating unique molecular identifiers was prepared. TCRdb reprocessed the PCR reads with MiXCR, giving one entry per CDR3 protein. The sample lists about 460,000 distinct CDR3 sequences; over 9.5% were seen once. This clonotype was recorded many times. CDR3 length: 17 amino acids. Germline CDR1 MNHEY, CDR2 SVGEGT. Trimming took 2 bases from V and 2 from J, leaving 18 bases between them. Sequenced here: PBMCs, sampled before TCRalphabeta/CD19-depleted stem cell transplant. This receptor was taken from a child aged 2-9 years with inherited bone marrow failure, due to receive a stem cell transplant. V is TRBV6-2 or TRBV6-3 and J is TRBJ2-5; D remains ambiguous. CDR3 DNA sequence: TGTGCCAGCAGTTACCCATTACGGTTGGTGGTACAAGAGACCCAGTACTTC. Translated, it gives CASSYPLRLVVQETQYF.